This T cell receptor (beta chain) emerged from a study of shared T cell receptors in the human thymus. Trimming took off 2 bases at V and 3 bases at J, with 13 bases between the two ends. Germline CDR1 and CDR2: LNHDA and SQIVND (reference sequence). The CDR3 length is 15 residues. The method was immunoSEQ multiplex PCR; TCRdb's version includes in-frame clones alone and lacks a portion of them. This sample has about 660,000 clones, with 88% found just once. The same sample was also studied in work on human thymus T cells. That paper states: Donors were healthy Finnish infants having corrective surgery for congenital heart defects. Corrective heart surgery yielded resections, and these provided the thymus tissue. Both thymic and peripheral blood repertoires showed apparently biased V and J usage. Related research found strongly overlapping thymic repertoires in unrelated individuals.

The rearrangement links TRBV19 to TRBJ2-5; maybe TRBD1 (6 bases). Sequenced material: thymocytes. This sequence originates from a boy under two years old with a congenital heart defect. The CDR3 is CASSIRVGAKETQYF. For the CDR3, the DNA is TGTGCCAGTAGTATAAGAGTGGGGGCGAAAGAGACCCAGTACTTC.